This TCR beta chain was documented in a study of Ad26.COV2.S vaccination and SARS-CoV-2 variants. Study at large: Donor had been placed in the Ad26.COV2.S arm of the COV1001 trial. Intramuscular Ad26.COV2.S doses were given once or twice, 56 days apart. Findings of the study overall: Vaccinees reportedly had broad spike-specific CD8+ and CD4+ T cell responses.

Libraries were prepared by immunoSEQ multiplex PCR; TCRdb keeps only in-frame clonotypes and omits some of them. The sample lists 350,000 to 500,000 clones, about nine tenths occurring once. Treatment denoted: some 20 received Ad26.COV2.S at low or high dose, single or two shots; several received placebo; per-sample allocation not given. Repertoires come from day 63 after the first vaccine or placebo injection. Donor was an adult aged 18-55 years in Boston. Details on this clone: The antigen remains undetermined.

V gave up 3 bases and J gave up 5 bases; unmatched junction bases: 4. This CDR3 spans 13 amino acids. Germline CDR1 reads LGHNA; CDR2 reads YSLEER. This receptor was taken from a person between 18 and 65 years old who received the Ad26.COV2.S COVID-19 vaccine or a placebo. The chain is built from TRBV4-3 and TRBJ2-7; 7 bases are shared with TRBD2. The source material was peripheral blood, sampled in a trial of Ad26.COV2.S vaccine versus placebo. The CDR3 sequence: CASSHAGRDEQYF. CDR3 bases: TGCGCCAGCAGCCACGCAGGGAGGGACGAGCAGTACTTC.